These 29 T cell receptor beta chains were all obtained from the same sample, sequenced in a study of cytomegalovirus exposure and HLA in healthy donors. Researchers ran the PCR with 60 Vbeta and 13 Jbeta primers. Here immunoSEQ multiplex PCR was the method, and the copy in TCRdb shows in-frame clones only, minus some. The sample has approximately 120,000 clones; about 79% are singletons. Input material: PBMCs. The origin of the receptors is a human donor in good health.

The V and J genes are TRBV7-9 and TRBJ1-1, with TRBD1 as a possible D gene (6 bases). Looked up from germline, CDR1 is SEHNR and CDR2 is FQNEAQ (reference sequence). The CDR3 is 15 amino acids. V was trimmed by 3 bases and J by 1 base, leaving 12 bases between them. The CDR3 loop reads CASSFQGRTNTEAFF. In DNA, the CDR3 is TGTGCCAGCAGCTTCCAGGGGCGCACGAACACTGAAGCTTTCTTT.

In its sample, this clone was seen a few times. V usage is TRBV2 and J usage is TRBJ1-1, with 7 bases that match TRBD1. The CDR3 runs 11 residues. After removal of 7 bases from V and 5 bases from J, the junction contained 1 base not matched to a gene. CDR1 and CDR2 from the germline V gene are SNHLY and FYNNEI. DNA for the CDR3: TGTGCCAGCACAGGGGGTACTGAAGCTTTCTTT. Protein: CASTGGTEAFF.

This sequence joins TRBV5-1 and TRBJ2-1; 11 bases align to TRBD2. There are 16 residues in the CDR3. V trimming: 4 bases; J trimming: 8 bases; junction bases outside the gene matches: 11. Germline lookup yields CDR1 SGHRS and CDR2 YFSETQ. The CDR3 region is CASSLLASGRSYEQFF. DNA of the CDR3: TGCGCCAGCAGCCTTCTCGCTAGCGGGAGGAGCTATGAGCAGTTCTTC.

The chain employs TRBV29-1 and TRBJ2-7, with a tentative D call TRBD2 (5 bases). Trimming took 7 bases from V and 6 from J, leaving 19 bases between them. This CDR3 has 13 residues. CDR1 SQVTM and CDR2 ANQGSEA come from the germline V gene. The DNA of the CDR3 is TGCAGCGCAAGGAAGAGCGGAACGGGCGAGCAGTACTTC. Protein product: CSARKSGTGEQYF.

The chain carries TRBV27 and TRBJ2-3, with D uncertain. The CDR3 covers 15 residues. V was trimmed by 6 bases and J by 2 bases, leaving 15 bases between them. The germline V gene encodes CDR1 MNHEY and CDR2 SMNVEV (reference sequence). CDR3 region: CASRLGRVSTDTQYF. The CDR3 region has the DNA TGTGCCAGCAGATTAGGGCGAGTTTCCACAGATACGCAGTATTTT.

This clone was seen a single time. The chain is built from TRBV28 and TRBJ2-2; TRBD2 agrees at 8 bases. Trimming cost V 7 bases and J 4 bases; bases outside gene matches: 8. Germline loops: CDR1 MDHEN, CDR2 SYDVKM. There are 15 residues in the CDR3. The DNA of the CDR3 is TGTGCCAGCACCCCTTGGCGGGAGGCCACCGGGGAGCTGTTTTTT. It yields the protein CASTPWREATGELFF.

Remarks on this clone: A read error may produce the germline difference seen at one junction end. V usage is TRBV7-7 and J usage is TRBJ1-4, with unresolved D. CDR1 is SSHAT, CDR2 FNYEAQ, per germline (reference sequence). There are 14 residues in the CDR3. CDR3 DNA sequence: TGTGCTAGCAGCCCCCGGTTCGGGAGTGAAAAACTGTTTTTT. This gives the protein CASSPRFGSEKLFF. Together with reference TRBV7-7 and TRBJ1-4, the CDR3 gives the full variable domain: GAGVSQSPRYKVTKRGQDVTLRCDPISSHATLYWYQQALGQGPEFLTYFNYEAQPDKSGLPSDRFSAERPEGSISTLTIQRTEQRDSAMYRCASSPRFGSEKLFFGSGTQLSVL.

The V and J genes are TRBV5-1 and TRBJ2-5; TRBD2 aligns across 10 bases. J lost 5 bases, V lost 7 bases, and 11 bases had no gene match. In germline, CDR1 is SGHRS, CDR2 YFSETQ. The CDR3 sequence is 15 residues long. CDR3 residues: CASRFLAGGPETQYF. The DNA for the CDR3 is TGCGCCAGCCGTTTCTTAGCGGGAGGACCTGAGACCCAGTACTTC.

The chain has TRBV5-6 and TRBJ2-7; D is perhaps TRBD2 (5 bases). The length of the CDR3 is 14 residues. Germline lookup yields CDR1 SGHDT and CDR2 YYEEEE. The V end was cut by 6 bases, the J end by 2 bases, with 15 bases between. This CDR3 reads CASTFGVSPYEQYF. As DNA, the CDR3 is TGTGCCAGCACCTTCGGGGTATCCCCCTACGAGCAGTACTTC. The full variable domain, with the rest looked up from reference TRBV5-6 and TRBJ2-7, is DAGVTQSPTHLIKTRGQQVTLRCSPKSGHDTVSWYQQALGQGPQFIFQYYEEEERQRGNFPDRFSGHQFPNYSSELNVNALLLGDSALYLCASTFGVSPYEQYFGPGTRLTVT.

The rearrangement links TRBV29-1 to TRBJ2-7; TRBD2 matches 7 bases. The V segment lost 6 bases and the J segment 2 bases; nucleotides outside the gene matches: 4. Germline CDR1 reads SQVTM; CDR2 reads ANQGSEA. The CDR3 is 12 amino acids. CDR3 in amino acids: CSVSGLTYEQYF. The DNA for the CDR3 is TGCAGCGTCTCGGGACTAACCTACGAGCAGTACTTC.

The chain uses TRBV19 and TRBJ2-7, with D possibly TRBD2 on 6 matching bases. V lost 2 bases to trimming and J lost 3 bases, with 20 bases between them. Germline-derived CDR1 and CDR2 are LNHDA and SQIVND (reference sequence). This CDR3 spans 17 amino acids. The CDR3 sequence: CASSIRSSWQGLYEQYF. In nucleotides, the CDR3 is TGTGCCAGTAGTATACGGTCCTCCTGGCAGGGACTCTACGAGCAGTACTTC.

The chain is built from TRBV6-5 and TRBJ2-5; a weak D match, TRBD2 (5 bases). Germline V gene data show CDR1 as MNHEY and CDR2 as SVGAGI. The CDR3 totals 13 residues. Trimming pared 3 bases from V and 3 bases from J, leaving 8 bases between. In DNA, the CDR3 is TGTGCCAGCAGTTATCGGGGAAAAGAGACCCAGTACTTC. Translated, it gives CASSYRGKETQYF.

The V call is TRBV18, the J call TRBJ2-4; 10 bases align to TRBD1. Germline values: CDR1 KGHSH, CDR2 LQKENI. The V gene end was trimmed by 6 bases and the J gene end by 4 bases; junction bases not matched to a gene: 6. The CDR3 length is 15 residues. The CDR3 coding sequence is TGTGCCAGCTCTACCGGACAGGGGGGGAAAAACATTCAGTACTTC. It is translated as CASSTGQGGKNIQYF.

V usage is TRBV5-1 and J usage is TRBJ2-1, with 7 bases lining up with TRBD2. CDR3 length: 14 residues. The V segment lost 4 bases and the J segment 8 bases; nucleotides outside the gene matches: 9. Germline-derived CDR1 and CDR2 are SGHRS and YFSETQ. The CDR3 nucleotides are TGCGCCAGCAGCCCCGGCGGGAGCTTGGATGAGCAGTTCTTC. Its translation is CASSPGGSLDEQFF.

This clone was observed once. This chain links TRBV7-2 with TRBJ1-5; the D gene is possibly TRBD1 (5 bases). Trimming stripped 5 bases from V and 4 bases from J, with 9 bases between. Germline V CDR1 and CDR2: SGHTA, FQGNSA. The CDR3 loop spans 13 amino acids. This CDR3 reads CASSVQGNQPQHF. CDR3 nucleotide sequence: TGTGCCAGCAGCGTCCAGGGTAATCAGCCCCAGCATTTT.

This clone was recorded a few times. J is TRBJ2-3 and V is TRBV15; perhaps TRBD1 as D (5 bases). Per the germline V gene, CDR1 is LNHNV and CDR2 is YYDKDF (reference sequence). There are 14 residues in the CDR3. The V end lost 4 bases, the J end lost 9 bases, and 17 bases lay between the germline ends. The CDR3 loop is CATSTGFQQGTQYF. The DNA for the CDR3 is TGTGCCACCAGCACAGGTTTTCAGCAGGGAACGCAGTATTTT.

The chain joins TRBV4-3 to TRBJ2-2; TRBD1 matches 8 bases. Looked up from germline, CDR1 is LGHNA and CDR2 is YSLEER. V trimming: 1 base; J trimming: 4 bases; junction bases outside the gene matches: 5. The CDR3 is made up of 16 amino acids. The CDR3 is CASSQVQGVGTGELFF. CDR3 coding DNA: TGCGCCAGCAGCCAAGTACAGGGGGTGGGCACCGGGGAGCTGTTTTTT.

The chain combines TRBV6-1 with TRBJ1-4; no definite D call. The V gene's germline CDR1 is MNHNS and CDR2 SASEGT. The CDR3 runs 16 residues. Trimming cost V 3 bases and J 2 bases, with 13 bases left between them. This chain's CDR3 is CASSDVLGFTNEKLFF. CDR3 DNA sequence: TGTGCCAGCAGTGACGTGCTAGGTTTTACTAATGAAAAACTGTTTTTT.

The chain employs TRBV29-1 and TRBJ2-7, with D possibly matching TRBD1 (6 bases). This CDR3 contains 13 residues. V was clipped by 5 bases and J by 3 bases, with 14 bases between them. Germline CDR1 SQVTM, CDR2 ANQGSEA. The CDR3, as DNA: TGCAGCGTTCGCGGCAGGGGCGGCTACGAGCAGTACTTC. Translation gives CSVRGRGGYEQYF.

This clone was observed a handful of times. CDR3 bases: TGTGCCAGCTCACCACCGGCGGGAGGGCTTGGGGAGCAGTACTTC. Its protein product is CASSPPAGGLGEQYF. The gene calls are TRBV18 and TRBJ2-7; 9 bases line up with TRBD2. With V trimmed by 0 bases and J by 7 bases, 7 bases remained unmatched. The CDR3 runs 15 residues. The germline gives CDR1 KGHSH, CDR2 LQKENI.

This clone has just a few counts. The V call is TRBV19, the J call TRBJ2-7, with TRBD1 matching 9 bases. With V trimmed by 4 bases and J by 2 bases, 6 bases remained unmatched. Germline V lookup: CDR1 LNHDA, CDR2 SQIVND (reference sequence). The CDR3 consists of 15 residues. CDR3 sequence (DNA): TGTGCCAGTAGTAAAGCCGGGACAGGGCCCTACGAGCAGTACTTC. Its protein is CASSKAGTGPYEQYF. Full variable domain (rest looked up from reference TRBV19 and TRBJ2-7): DGGITQSPKYLFRKEGQNVTLSCEQNLNHDAMYWYRQDPGQGLRLIYYSQIVNDFQKGDIAEGYSVSREKKESFPLTVTSAQKNPTAFYLCASSKAGTGPYEQYFGPGTRLTVT.

The V gene is TRBV10-3, the J gene TRBJ2-5; no reliable D call. V dropped 8 bases and J dropped 4 bases, with 11 bases sitting between them. This CDR3 comprises 12 residues. Germline lookup yields CDR1 ENHRY and CDR2 SYGVKD. DNA for the CDR3: TGTGCCATCTCGGTTCTAGGAGAGACCCAGTACTTC. Translation gives CAISVLGETQYF.

The chain is built from TRBV6-1 and TRBJ1-5; D gene uncertain. CDR1 MNHNS and CDR2 SASEGT come from the germline V gene. The V gene lost 2 bases and the J gene lost 4 bases, with 9 bases spanning the gap. The CDR3 extends over 14 amino acids. CDR3 amino acids: CASSELGRNQPQHF. In DNA, the CDR3 is TGTGCCAGCAGTGAACTTGGCAGGAATCAGCCCCAGCATTTT.

The genes are TRBV10-1 and TRBJ2-7, with 7 bases identical to TRBD2. Trimming took 8 bases from V and 6 from J; bases not matched to a gene: 10. Per the germline V gene, CDR1 is WNHNN and CDR2 is SYGVQD (reference sequence). This CDR3 spans 13 amino acids. As DNA, the CDR3 is TGCGCCAGCGCCCCCCGCGGGGGAGGCGAGCAGTACTTC. As protein: CASAPRGGGEQYF.

This clone was counted between two and nine times. The rearrangement joins TRBV7-2 to TRBJ1-1, with 7 bases matching TRBD1. CDR1 is SGHTA and CDR2 is FQGNSA in the germline V gene. The CDR3 is made up of 14 amino acids. Trimming at V came to 4 bases and at J to 7 bases, leaving 9 bases not matched to a gene. The CDR3 loop is CASSSRGAGSEAFF. DNA of the CDR3: TGTGCCAGCAGCTCCAGGGGGGCAGGTAGTGAAGCTTTCTTT.

This chain joins TRBV19 and TRBJ1-1; TRBD1 matches at 7 bases. The germline gives CDR1 LNHDA, CDR2 SQIVND (reference sequence). The length of the CDR3 is 13 residues. Losses at the gene ends were 0 bases for V and 8 bases for J; bases not matched to a gene: 3. DNA of the CDR3: TGTGCCAGTAGTATAGATTGGACAGGAGAAGCTTTCTTT. It encodes CASSIDWTGEAFF. Full variable domain (missing parts from reference TRBV19 and TRBJ1-1): DGGITQSPKYLFRKEGQNVTLSCEQNLNHDAMYWYRQDPGQGLRLIYYSQIVNDFQKGDIAEGYSVSREKKESFPLTVTSAQKNPTAFYLCASSIDWTGEAFFGQGTRLTVV.

The chain couples TRBV7-2 to TRBJ2-1; maybe TRBD2 (5 bases). CDR1 and CDR2 (germline): SGHTA, FQGNSA. The length of the CDR3 is 14 residues. V shed 5 bases and J shed 7 bases, with 15 bases lying between them. CDR3 sequence: CASSPVAKLNEQFF. The CDR3 DNA reads TGTGCCAGCAGCCCAGTAGCGAAACTGAATGAGCAGTTCTTC. Full variable domain (remainder filled in from reference TRBV7-2 and TRBJ2-1): GAGVSQSPSNKVTEKGKDVELRCDPISGHTALYWYRQSLGQGLEFLIYFQGNSAPDKSGLPSDRFSAERTGGSVSTLTIQRTQQEDSAVYLCASSPVAKLNEQFFGPGTRLTVL.

This rearrangement joins TRBV10-3 to TRBJ2-3, with 9 positions matching TRBD1. Germline CDR1 is ENHRY and CDR2 is SYGVKD. The length of the CDR3 is 16 residues. Germline trimming cut 2 bases from V and 4 bases from J; bases unmatched to any gene: 7. The CDR3 coding sequence is TGTGCCATCAGTGAGCCGCCGGGACAGGGCGCAGATACGCAGTATTTT. Encoded protein: CAISEPPGQGADTQYF.

This clone occurred once. J is TRBJ2-5 and V is TRBV7-3; D may be TRBD2 (6 bases). CDR1 is SGHTA, CDR2 FQGTGA, per germline. V was clipped by 1 base and J by 5 bases, with 11 bases between them. The CDR3 contains 14 residues. Here the CDR3 reads CASSLNSGWETQYF. The CDR3 region has the DNA TGTGCCAGCAGCTTAAATAGCGGTTGGGAGACCCAGTACTTC.